This T cell receptor beta chain appears in the sequencing data of a study of blood T cell repertoires in COVID-19. At the level of the study: Sites in the United States, Italy and Spain provided acute and convalescent COVID-19 samples. Sample material is recorded as cDNA or gDNA derived from T cells, B-cell-depleted T cells, or PBMCs.

Trimming shortened V by 4 bases and J by 4 bases, and 16 bases separated the two germline ends. CDR1 MGHDK and CDR2 SYGVNS come from the germline V gene. The CDR3 is 16 amino acids. This clone was detected once. Per the original methods: Nucleated cell counts were estimated from reference gene primer amplification. Here immunoSEQ multiplex PCR was the method, and the copy in TCRdb shows in-frame clones only, minus some. That table gives V, J and clone size, and the DNA gave D and trimming. The table shows about 260,000 clones, with 75% to 90% occurring only once. Sequenced sample: peripheral blood. The rearrangement uses TRBV25-1 and TRBJ2-2; tentatively, D is TRBD1 (6 bases). This sequence originates from a middle-aged woman who had recovered from COVID-19. The CDR3 coding sequence is TGTGCCAGCAGTGGAACAACAGGGTCGGGCACCGGGGAGCTGTTTTTT. This sequence encodes CASSGTTGSGTGELFF.